This entry concerns a single T cell receptor beta chain. With 3 bases clipped from V and 2 bases from J, the junction kept 14 bases outside the gene matches. The CDR3 length is 17 residues. Germline-derived CDR1 and CDR2 are SQVTM and ANQGSEA. These data are taken from a study of blood T cells in healthy people across ages. Then a second PCR, running about 7 to 11 cycles, was carried out with a sample-barcoded 5' primer and a J-beta primer mix. A 12-random-nucleotide template-switch adaptor tagged each cDNA molecule. TCRdb processed the 5' RACE reads anew with MiXCR; each CDR3 protein has one entry. This sample has approximately 810,000 distinct CDR3 sequences, with under 40% found just once.

The sample was blood. V usage is TRBV29-1 and J usage is TRBJ2-3, with 7 bases fitting TRBD1. The origin of this receptor is a young man in good health. The CDR3, as DNA: TGCAGCGTTGACAACCCGGGACAGTACTCTGTCACAGATACGCAGTATTTT. Its protein is CSVDNPGQYSVTDTQYF.